The 18 T cell receptor beta chains presented below share a single source sample, sequenced in a study of molecular identifiers for immune sequencing clone quantification. MiXCR, run by TCRdb on the PCR reads, gives a single entry per CDR3 protein. The table shows about 630,000 distinct CDR3 sequences, with around 25% occurring only once. Sequencing used naive CD8+ T cells from blood, with Jurkat cell RNA spiked in. As to subset: FACS-sorted CD8+CD4-CCR7+CD45RA+ naive T cells. All receptors derive from a human donor in good health. Some libraries in this study had Jurkat cell RNA spiked in.

The chain couples TRBV19 to TRBJ2-2; 9 nucleotides align to TRBD2. Germline loops: CDR1 LNHDA, CDR2 SQIVND (reference sequence). The CDR3 has 15 amino acids. J lost 6 bases, V lost 5 bases, and 7 bases had no gene match. In nucleotides, the CDR3 is TGTGCCAGTAGTCGGTGGCGGGAGGGGGCCGGGGAGCTGTTTTTT. This codes for CASSRWREGAGELFF.

This clonotype was recorded at least ten times. The rearrangement uses TRBV6-2 or TRBV6-3 and TRBJ2-5; D call uncertain. The germline gives CDR1 MNHEY, CDR2 SVGEGT. This CDR3 is built from 14 residues. The ends were cut back, 2 bases at V and 2 bases at J, with 9 bases in the middle. The CDR3 sequence: CASSYTDLQETQYF. CDR3 DNA: TGTGCCAGCAGTTACACCGACCTTCAAGAGACCCAGTACTTC.

As regards this clonotype: Given a much more abundant clone one base away, this may be a read error. The J gene is TRBJ2-3, the V gene TRBV20-1; TRBD1 is a possible D gene (6 bases). CDR1 and CDR2 (germline): DFQATT, SNEGSKA (reference sequence). The CDR3 has 13 residues. The CDR3 here is CSAMQDSTDTQCF. The DNA for the CDR3 is TGCAGTGCAATGCAGGACAGCACAGATACGCAGTGTTTT.

This sequence joins TRBV7-2 and TRBJ2-7; 10 bases are shared with TRBD2. Germline values: CDR1 SGHTA, CDR2 FQGNSA. CDR3 length: 16 residues. The V segment lost 0 bases and the J segment 5 bases; nucleotides outside the gene matches: 7. The CDR3 DNA follows: TGTGCCAGCAGCTTAGCGCCTGGGACTAGCGAACACGAGCAGTACTTC. This encodes CASSLAPGTSEHEQYF.

This chain joins TRBV7-3 and TRBJ1-2; TRBD1 agrees at 9 bases. J lost 4 bases, V lost 0 bases, and 12 bases had no gene match. Germline loops: CDR1 SGHTA, CDR2 FQGTGA. CDR3 length: 18 residues. In DNA, the CDR3 is TGTGCCAGCAGCTTAACCGGGACAGGGCCCATCGACGTCTATGGCTACACCTTC. Protein: CASSLTGTGPIDVYGYTF.

This clonotype was recorded many times. This chain connects TRBV29-1 to TRBJ2-5, with D perhaps matching TRBD1 or TRBD2 (5 bases each). This CDR3 region has 13 residues. V lost 4 bases and J 2 bases, leaving 11 bases between the germline ends. Germline CDR1 reads SQVTM; CDR2 reads ANQGSEA. The CDR3 here is CSVVWGNQETQYF. CDR3 nucleotides: TGCAGCGTTGTTTGGGGGAATCAAGAGACCCAGTACTTC.

This clonotype was observed a handful of times. The chain is built from TRBV15 and TRBJ1-4, with D perhaps TRBD1 (5 bases). Trimming cost V 4 bases and J 7 bases, with 16 bases left between them. Germline V lookup: CDR1 LNHNV, CDR2 YYDKDF (reference sequence). The CDR3 loop spans 15 amino acids. The CDR3 sequence: CATSMGRDLFEKLFF. The CDR3 DNA follows: TGTGCCACCAGCATGGGAAGGGACCTTTTTGAAAAACTGTTTTTT.

This clonotype was counted between two and nine times. The chain recombines TRBV7-9 with TRBJ2-7; no firm D call. The germline CDR1 and CDR2 sequences are SEHNR and FQNEAQ (reference sequence). V shed 5 bases and J shed 3 bases, with 11 bases lying between them. The length of the CDR3 is 13 residues. CDR3 protein: CASSATSNYEQYF. CDR3 nucleotide sequence: TGTGCCAGCAGCGCGACTTCAAACTACGAGCAGTACTTC.

The table lists this clonotype with many counts. V is TRBV5-1 and J is TRBJ2-5; TRBD1 might be the D (6 bases). The CDR3 totals 16 residues. CDR1 and CDR2 from the germline V gene are SGHRS and YFSETQ. Trimming pared 4 bases from V and 3 bases from J, leaving 19 bases between. CDR3 in DNA: TGCGCCAGCAGCCCGAGACCGGGACAAGAGGAAGAGACCCAGTACTTC. Residues: CASSPRPGQEEETQYF.

Of note for this clonotype: A much bigger clone sits one base away, suggesting this may be a read error. The rearrangement links TRBV5-3 to TRBJ2-7; TRBD2 matches at 8 bases. TRBV5-3 is given ORF status, its function remaining uncertain. The CDR3 covers 15 residues. The DNA for the CDR3 is TGTGCCAGCAGCTTGTCCGGGACTAGGTACGGCGAGCAGTACTTC. Translated, it gives CASSLSGTRYGEQYF.

The chain uses TRBV20-1 and TRBJ2-7, with 7 positions matching TRBD2. After removal of 0 bases from V and 0 bases from J, the junction contained 5 bases not matched to a gene. CDR3 length: 15 residues. Germline V gene lookup returns CDR1 DFQATT and CDR2 SNEGSKA (reference sequence). The CDR3 protein is CSARDLSGPSYEQYF. As DNA, the CDR3 is TGCAGTGCTAGAGACCTTAGCGGGCCCTCCTACGAGCAGTACTTC.

This clonotype showed up just a few times. The chain employs TRBV5-6 and TRBJ2-5, with TRBD2 as a possible D gene (6 bases). This CDR3 contains 16 residues. Germline CDR1 SGHDT, CDR2 YYEEEE. Between the trimmed V and J ends, which lost 4 bases and 2 bases, there was a span of 18 bases. The CDR3 nucleotides are TGTGCCAGCAGCGTTACTAGCTTAAGGGGACAAGAGACCCAGTACTTC. It translates to CASSVTSLRGQETQYF.

This clonotype was counted at least ten times. This rearrangement joins TRBV15 to TRBJ2-3; 10 nucleotides agree with TRBD2. Germline V gives CDR1 LNHNV, CDR2 YYDKDF (reference sequence). The CDR3 sequence is 17 residues long. The V and J ends lost 7 bases and 4 bases, in that order; junction bases with no gene match: 14. CDR3 protein: CATTTSRLAGNPDTQYF. DNA of the CDR3: TGTGCCACCACCACCTCGAGACTAGCGGGTAACCCAGATACGCAGTATTTT.

The chain couples TRBV10-3 to TRBJ2-1; 8 bases match TRBD1. Germline CDR1 and CDR2: ENHRY and SYGVKD. V dropped 10 bases and J dropped 6; count of bases not matched to a gene: 8. The CDR3 runs 13 residues. CDR3 sequence reads: CATGGEASNEQFF. For the CDR3, the DNA is TGTGCCACAGGGGGCGAAGCCTCCAATGAGCAGTTCTTC.

This clonotype was seen only a few times. This sequence joins TRBV5-5 and TRBJ2-7; D is perhaps TRBD1 or TRBD2 (7 bases each). The length of the CDR3 is 14 residues. Germline V lookup: CDR1 SGHKS, CDR2 YYEKEE (reference sequence). Trimming took 0 bases from V and 9 from J, leaving 16 bases between them. CDR3 coding DNA: TGTGCCAGCAGCTTGGTACCCATCAGGGGGGGGCAGTACTTC. Its translation is CASSLVPIRGGQYF. The full variable domain, completed using reference TRBV5-5 and TRBJ2-7, is DAGVTQSPTHLIKTRGQQVTLRCSPISGHKSVSWYQQVLGQGPQFIFQYYEKEERGRGNFPDRFSARQFPNYSSELNVNALLLGDSALYLCASSLVPIRGGQYFGPGTRLTVT.

Note on this clonotype: A junction end diverges from the germline sequence, so it may reflect a read error. The chain has TRBV4-1 and TRBJ1-2; maybe TRBD1 (6 bases). The CDR3 totals 13 residues. CDR1 is MGHRA, CDR2 YSYEKL, per germline. The CDR3: CASSQDRGFGHTF. DNA of the CDR3: TGCGCCAGCAGCCAAGATAGGGGGTTTGGCCACACCTTC.

A note on this clonotype: Germline is not matched at one junction end, which may reflect a read error. The J gene is TRBJ1-3, the V gene TRBV7-6; TRBD1 matches at 7 bases. The germline CDR1 and CDR2 sequences are SGHVS and FNYEAQ. The CDR3 totals 14 residues. This CDR3 reads CAGSLETGVNTIYF. Here the CDR3 DNA reads TGTGCCGGCAGCTTAGAAACAGGGGTAAACACCATATATTTT.

The V gene is TRBV6-2 or TRBV6-3, the J gene TRBJ2-3; D is undetermined. V was clipped by 2 bases and J by 3 bases, with 12 bases between them. Germline V gives CDR1 MNHEY, CDR2 SVGEGT. The CDR3 length is 15 residues. CDR3 region: CASSYGVKGTDTQYF. The CDR3, as DNA: TGTGCCAGCAGTTACGGGGTAAAAGGGACAGATACGCAGTATTTT.